Each of the 28 T cell receptor beta chains below was sequenced from the same sample in a study of shared clonotypes between healthy human individuals. The method was immunoSEQ multiplex PCR; TCRdb's version includes in-frame clones alone and lacks a portion of them. Here the sample spans about 2.3 million clones, 85% to 95% being singletons. The sequencing sample was made of naive CD4+ T cells from PBMCs. Subset denoted: CD45RA+ positively selected. The receptors originated from a man younger than 30 in good health. Some clones in this sample may be carry-over from other donors' samples.

The chain links TRBV18 to TRBJ2-3; 10 nucleotides line up with TRBD2. V lost 2 bases, J lost 6 bases, and 8 bases stayed unmatched. Germline assignment: CDR1 KGHSH and CDR2 LQKENI. The CDR3 is 16 residues long. CDR3 residues: CASSPVGLAVGDTQYF. The DNA for the CDR3 is TGTGCCAGCTCACCAGTTGGACTAGCGGTGGGGGATACGCAGTATTTT. Using reference TRBV18 and TRBJ2-3 for the parts outside the CDR3, the full variable domain is NAGVMQNPRHLVRRRGQEARLRCSPMKGHSHVYWYRQLPEEGLKFMVYLQKENIIDESGMPKERFSAEFPKEGPSILRIQQVVRGDSAAYFCASSPVGLAVGDTQYFGPGTRLTVL.

This chain uses TRBV7-7 with TRBJ2-3; D is possibly TRBD1 (5 bases). The CDR3 is 14 residues long. Germline-derived CDR1 and CDR2 are SSHAT and FNYEAQ (reference sequence). Deletions cut 2 bases from V and 3 bases from J, with 9 bases between. For the CDR3, the DNA is TGTGCCAGCAGCTTAAGCCAGGGAACAGATACGCAGTATTTT. Its protein is CASSLSQGTDTQYF. Looking up the rest from reference TRBV7-7 and TRBJ2-3 gives the full variable domain: GAGVSQSPRYKVTKRGQDVTLRCDPISSHATLYWYQQALGQGPEFLTYFNYEAQPDKSGLPSDRFSAERPEGSISTLTIQRTEQRDSAMYRCASSLSQGTDTQYFGPGTRLTVL.

The CDR3 coding sequence is TGTGCCAGCAGTCCATGGACCTCATCTAGCTTTGGAACAGATACGCAGTATTTT. It yields the protein CASSPWTSSSFGTDTQYF. The chain employs TRBV28 and TRBJ2-3, with D perhaps TRBD2 (5 bases). This CDR3 is 18 amino acids long. Per the germline V gene, CDR1 is MDHEN and CDR2 is SYDVKM. V was pared by 5 bases and J by 3 bases, with 24 bases between.

The chain employs TRBV28 and TRBJ2-1; 13 bases are shared with TRBD2. J gave up 9 bases and V 4 bases, and 6 bases lay outside the gene matches. CDR3 length equals 15 residues. Looked up from germline, CDR1 is MDHEN and CDR2 is SYDVKM. CDR3 sequence (DNA): TGTGCCAGCAGTTCACTAGCGGGAGGGTTCGCTGAGCAGTTCTTC. Encoded protein: CASSSLAGGFAEQFF.

The chain is built from TRBV7-3 and TRBJ2-1; 10 bases align to TRBD2. The CDR3 contains 15 residues. CDR1 SGHTA and CDR2 FQGTGA come from the germline V gene. The V segment lost 2 bases and the J segment 8 bases; nucleotides outside the gene matches: 6. The CDR3 DNA reads as TGTGCCAGCAGCTTATTCAGCGGGAGGGCAGATGAGCAGTTCTTC. Translation: CASSLFSGRADEQFF.

J is TRBJ2-5 and V is TRBV6-5, with a tentative D call TRBD1 (5 bases). CDR3 length: 15 amino acids. Looked up from germline, CDR1 is MNHEY and CDR2 is SVGAGI. The V end lost 6 bases, the J end lost 5 bases, and 19 bases lay between the germline ends. This chain's CDR3 is CASRSLDILRETQYF. In nucleotides, the CDR3 is TGTGCCAGCAGGTCCTTGGACATCCTCAGGGAGACCCAGTACTTC.

The chain carries TRBV4-2 and TRBJ2-3; the D gene is possibly TRBD1 (5 bases). The length of the CDR3 is 17 residues. The ends were cut back, 2 bases at V and 1 base at J, with 16 bases in the middle. Germline CDR1 and CDR2: LGHNA and YNFKEQ. This chain's CDR3 is CASSQISRVGGTDTQYF. DNA for the CDR3: TGTGCCAGCAGCCAAATATCCCGGGTAGGGGGCACAGATACGCAGTATTTT.

J is TRBJ2-5 and V is TRBV15; D might be TRBD2 (6 bases). Deletions cut 8 bases from V and 5 bases from J, with 15 bases between. Germline V gives CDR1 LNHNV, CDR2 YYDKDF (reference sequence). This CDR3 spans 13 amino acids. CDR3 sequence reads: CATERGRGETQYF. As DNA, the CDR3 is TGTGCCACCGAACGGGGTCGGGGGGAGACCCAGTACTTC.

The rearrangement uses TRBV5-1 and TRBJ2-7; 7 bases align to TRBD1. Germline loops: CDR1 SGHRS, CDR2 YFSETQ. J was trimmed by 1 base and V by 4 bases; bases with no gene match: 11. The CDR3 consists of 16 residues. The CDR3 loop is CASSDPRDSESYEQYF. As DNA, the CDR3 is TGCGCCAGCAGCGACCCCCGGGACAGTGAGTCCTACGAGCAGTACTTC. The full variable domain, completed using reference TRBV5-1 and TRBJ2-7, is KAGVTQTPRYLIKTRGQQVTLSCSPISGHRSVSWYQQTPGQGLQFLFEYFSETQRNKGNFPGRFSGRQFSNSRSEMNVSTLELGDSALYLCASSDPRDSESYEQYFGPGTRLTVT.

V and J are TRBV28 and TRBJ2-5, with D uncertain. The V end lost 6 bases, the J end lost 2 bases, and 13 bases lay between the germline ends. Germline V gene sequence: CDR1 MDHEN, CDR2 SYDVKM. This CDR3 has 14 amino acids. The CDR3, as DNA: TGTGCCAGCAGCCAACCGCGGTGGCAAGAGACCCAGTACTTC. Encoded protein: CASSQPRWQETQYF.

The gene calls are TRBV5-6 and TRBJ1-2; TRBD1 might be the D (6 bases). Per the germline V gene, CDR1 is SGHDT and CDR2 is YYEEEE. The CDR3 extends over 15 amino acids. The V and J ends lost 4 bases and 5 bases respectively, with 18 bases between them. The chain's CDR3 is CASSAAGTPIYGYTF. CDR3 nucleotides: TGTGCCAGCAGCGCAGCCGGGACACCAATTTATGGCTACACCTTC.

The sample holds a few counts of this clone. This rearrangement joins TRBV5-8 to TRBJ1-2, with D maybe TRBD1 (6 bases). The CDR3 spans 13 residues. Trimming pared 6 bases from V and 6 bases from J, leaving 15 bases between. Per germline, CDR1 SGHTS and CDR2 YDEGEE. CDR3 sequence: CASTLGHGDGYTF. The CDR3 DNA sequence: TGTGCCAGCACCCTGGGACATGGCGATGGCTACACCTTC.

The V call is TRBV5-1, the J call TRBJ2-1; possible D gene TRBD2, 7 bases. The CDR3 totals 15 residues. Germline CDR1 is SGHRS and CDR2 is YFSETQ. With 4 bases removed from V and 1 base from J, the gap between germline ends came to 12 bases. In DNA, the CDR3 is TGCGCCAGCAGCCAACAGGGAGGGTCCTACAATGAGCAGTTCTTC. This encodes CASSQQGGSYNEQFF.

This clone appeared once. V and J are TRBV7-3 and TRBJ1-2, with a possible D match to TRBD1 (5 bases). The CDR3 consists of 14 residues. Germline loops: CDR1 SGHTA, CDR2 FQGTGA. V lost 7 bases to trimming and J lost 5 bases, with 17 bases between them. In DNA, the CDR3 is TGTGCCAGCACTCGACGGGGGTATGCATATGGCTACACCTTC. Protein product: CASTRRGYAYGYTF.

The V call is TRBV10-3, the J call TRBJ2-3; the match to TRBD2 covers 7 bases. V was pared by 9 bases and J by 2 bases, with 8 bases of the junction left unmatched. Per the germline V gene, CDR1 is ENHRY and CDR2 is SYGVKD. The CDR3 is 14 amino acids. The CDR3 nucleotides are TGTGCCATAGCCGGCGGGAGAGACACAGATACGCAGTATTTT. It codes for CAIAGGRDTDTQYF.

V usage is TRBV27 and J usage is TRBJ2-1; D is possibly TRBD1 (6 bases). This CDR3 has 13 amino acids. Germline V gene sequence: CDR1 MNHEY, CDR2 SMNVEV (reference sequence). The V end was cut by 2 bases, the J end by 14 bases, with 16 bases between. As DNA, the CDR3 is TGTGCCAGCAGTTTAGTTTGGGGGCAGCGAGAGTTCTTC. The encoded protein is CASSLVWGQREFF.

The V and J genes are TRBV9 and TRBJ2-2; possible D gene TRBD1, 6 bases. Germline V CDR1 and CDR2: SGDLS, YYNGEE. Trimming removed 3 bases from V and 6 bases from J, with 12 bases in between. The CDR3 covers 14 residues. CDR3 region: CASSATGTSGELFF. The CDR3 DNA reads TGTGCCAGCAGCGCCACCGGGACATCCGGGGAGCTGTTTTTT.

The J gene is TRBJ2-5, the V gene TRBV15; 8 bases match TRBD2. With V trimmed by 0 bases and J by 4 bases, 10 bases remained unmatched. This CDR3 is built from 17 residues. From germline, CDR1 is LNHNV and CDR2 YYDKDF (reference sequence). The DNA of the CDR3 is TGTGCCACCAGCAGAGACCCAGCGGGAGTCCCGAGAGAGACCCAGTACTTC. Encoded protein: CATSRDPAGVPRETQYF.

The genes are TRBV27 and TRBJ2-1, with a possible D match to TRBD2 (6 bases). The CDR3 consists of 16 residues. The V end lost 4 bases, the J end lost 3 bases, and 16 bases lay between the germline ends. From germline, CDR1 is MNHEY and CDR2 SMNVEV (reference sequence). The CDR3 reads CASSSNRIADYNEQFF. DNA for the CDR3: TGTGCCAGCAGTTCCAACAGAATAGCGGACTACAATGAGCAGTTCTTC.

This chain links TRBV11-3 with TRBJ2-3, with 9 positions matching TRBD2. Looked up from germline, CDR1 is SGHNT and CDR2 is YENEEA. The CDR3 runs 16 residues. After removal of 6 bases from V and 6 bases from J, the junction contained 13 bases not matched to a gene. In DNA, the CDR3 is TGTGCCAGCAGTAAAGCGGGGCTAGCGGGAAAGGATACGCAGTATTTT. Its protein is CASSKAGLAGKDTQYF.

The J gene is TRBJ1-1, the V gene TRBV2; a possible D gene is TRBD1 (6 bases). V was pared by 8 bases and J by 4 bases, with 11 bases between. CDR3 length equals 12 residues. The germline V gene encodes CDR1 SNHLY and CDR2 FYNNEI. CDR3 sequence reads: CASGGGGTEAFF. The CDR3 coding sequence is TGTGCCAGCGGGGGGGGCGGCACTGAAGCTTTCTTT.

The gene calls are TRBV5-1 and TRBJ2-3, with D unresolved. Germline loops: CDR1 SGHRS, CDR2 YFSETQ. Trimming took 4 bases from V and 0 from J, leaving 18 bases between them. This CDR3 is 17 amino acids long. The DNA of the CDR3 is TGCGCCAGCAGCGCCCGTTGGGCGGCAGATAGCACAGATACGCAGTATTTT. Translating it yields CASSARWAADSTDTQYF. Full variable domain (remainder filled in from reference TRBV5-1 and TRBJ2-3): KAGVTQTPRYLIKTRGQQVTLSCSPISGHRSVSWYQQTPGQGLQFLFEYFSETQRNKGNFPGRFSGRQFSNSRSEMNVSTLELGDSALYLCASSARWAADSTDTQYFGPGTRLTVL.

This chain uses TRBV5-1 with TRBJ1-3; D is unresolved. This CDR3 spans 13 amino acids. The germline V gene encodes CDR1 SGHRS and CDR2 YFSETQ. Trimming removed 0 bases at V and 9 bases at J, with 10 bases between. In nucleotides, the CDR3 is TGCGCCAGCAGCTTGGACCCCGGGAGCACCATATATTTT. This translates into CASSLDPGSTIYF.

CDR3 amino acids: CASSLFSADDYNEQFF. CDR3 bases: TGCGCCAGCAGCTTGTTCTCGGCAGACGACTACAATGAGCAGTTCTTC. V gene TRBV5-1 combines with J gene TRBJ2-1; D uncertain. CDR1 and CDR2 from the germline V gene are SGHRS and YFSETQ. The CDR3 runs 16 residues. V dropped 1 base and J dropped 3 bases, with 14 bases sitting between them.

J is TRBJ2-1 and V is TRBV5-1; a possible D gene is TRBD2 (5 bases). This CDR3 contains 14 residues. Per the germline V gene, CDR1 is SGHRS and CDR2 is YFSETQ. With 1 base removed from V and 8 bases from J, the gap between germline ends came to 13 bases. The CDR3 DNA follows: TGCGCCAGCAGCTTGTCTCGAGGAGGCGATGAGCAGTTCTTC. It yields the protein CASSLSRGGDEQFF. Complete variable domain (other parts from reference TRBV5-1 and TRBJ2-1): KAGVTQTPRYLIKTRGQQVTLSCSPISGHRSVSWYQQTPGQGLQFLFEYFSETQRNKGNFPGRFSGRQFSNSRSEMNVSTLELGDSALYLCASSLSRGGDEQFFGPGTRLTVL.

The genes are TRBV29-1 and TRBJ1-2, with 7 positions matching TRBD1. V gave up 5 bases and J gave up 5 bases; unmatched junction bases: 2. Germline-derived CDR1 and CDR2 are SQVTM and ANQGSEA. The CDR3 runs 11 residues. Here the CDR3 reads CSVWTGYGYTF. The CDR3 DNA follows: TGCAGCGTTTGGACAGGATATGGCTACACCTTC.

The rearrangement links TRBV30 to TRBJ1-2; D remains ambiguous. Germline V gene data show CDR1 as GTSNPN and CDR2 as SVGIG (reference sequence). With 3 bases removed from V and 4 bases from J, the gap between germline ends came to 3 bases. This CDR3 is built from 10 residues. The CDR3 nucleotides are TGTGCCTGGAGATCCTATGGCTACACCTTC. Translated, it gives CAWRSYGYTF.

The chain has TRBV6-1 and TRBJ1-2; 7 bases are a match to TRBD1. In germline, CDR1 is MNHNS, CDR2 SASEGT. The CDR3 runs to 13 residues. Losses at the gene ends were 9 bases for V and 6 bases for J; bases not matched to a gene: 10. CDR3 sequence reads: CASDLTGNHGYTF. DNA for the CDR3: TGTGCCAGTGACCTGACAGGGAACCATGGCTACACCTTC.